The rows below give T cell receptor beta chains drawn from one sample of a study of identical twins. MiXCR, applied by TCRdb to the 5' RACE reads, yields one record per CDR3 protein. The table shows 1.5 million to 2 million distinct CDR3 sequences, with around a third occurring only once. The source material was cord blood. The receptors derive from a newborn girl in good health. Each CDR3 is given with its conserved first and last residue. The D gene is left open where the match is weak. Rows give clone size only sometimes, using once, few, many, or a class for an expanded clone.

V gene: TRBV4-1; clone size: NA; D gene: TRBD2; J gene: TRBJ2-5; CDR3 DNA: TGCGCCAGCAGCCCTTTTTTCCCGCCGGGACTAGCGGGGTCGTACCAAGAGACCCAGTACTTC; CDR3 protein: CASSPFFPPGLAGSYQETQYF
V gene: TRBV20-1; clone size: NA; D gene: NA; J gene: TRBJ2-1; CDR3 DNA: TGCAGTGCCACCCCGGGGGCGAATTACAATGAGCAGTTCTTC; CDR3 protein: CSATPGANYNEQFF
V gene: TRBV7-2; clone size: NA; D gene: TRBD1; J gene: TRBJ1-5; CDR3 DNA: TGTGCCAGCAGCAGACAGGGGGCTGGTCAGCCCCAGCATTTT; CDR3 protein: CASSRQGAGQPQHF
V gene: TRBV10-2; clone size: many; D gene: NA; J gene: TRBJ1-2; CDR3 DNA: TGCGCCAGCAGTGAGTCGTATAGGGCTAACTATGGCTACACCTTC; CDR3 protein: CASSESYRANYGYTF
V gene: TRBV12-3/TRBV12-4; clone size: NA; D gene: TRBD1; J gene: TRBJ1-4; CDR3 DNA: TGTGCCAGCAGCATCGGGACAGTTTCTCTAACAACTAATGAAAAACTGTTTTTT; CDR3 protein: CASSIGTVSLTTNEKLFF
V gene: TRBV12-3/TRBV12-4; clone size: NA; D gene: TRBD1; J gene: TRBJ2-7; CDR3 DNA: TGTGCCAGCAGGAAGGGACAGTTCTCCTACGAGCAGTACTTC; CDR3 protein: CASRKGQFSYEQYF
V gene: TRBV20-1; clone size: few; D gene: NA; J gene: TRBJ1-3; CDR3 DNA: TGCAGTGCTAGAGATCCTCGGGATTCTGGAAACACCATATATTTT; CDR3 protein: CSARDPRDSGNTIYF
V gene: TRBV6-1; clone size: NA; D gene: TRBD1; J gene: TRBJ1-5; CDR3 DNA: TGTGCCAGCAGTGAGAGAGGACAGGCTAGCAATCAGCCCCAGCATTTT; CDR3 protein: CASSERGQASNQPQHF
V gene: TRBV20-1; clone size: NA; D gene: NA; J gene: TRBJ1-6; CDR3 DNA: TGCAGTGCAGGGATGGACGCTTCTAATTCACCCCTCCACTTT; CDR3 protein: CSAGMDASNSPLHF
V gene: TRBV4-2; clone size: few; D gene: NA; J gene: TRBJ2-1; CDR3 DNA: TGTGCCAGCAGCCAGGCCGGACTACACAATGAGCAGTTCTTC; CDR3 protein: CASSQAGLHNEQFF
V gene: TRBV20-1; clone size: NA; D gene: NA; J gene: TRBJ1-1; CDR3 DNA: TGCAGGGCAGGGGTGAACACTGAAGCTTTCTTT; CDR3 protein: CRAGVNTEAFF
V gene: TRBV11-2; clone size: few; D gene: NA; J gene: TRBJ1-1; CDR3 DNA: TGTGCCAGCAGTTCAAATTGGCAGACTGCTTTCTTT; CDR3 protein: CASSSNWQTAFF
V gene: TRBV9; clone size: NA; D gene: NA; J gene: TRBJ2-5; CDR3 DNA: TGTGCCAGCAATCGGTCGCCAGGGCTTCTAGGGGAGACCCAGTACTTC; CDR3 protein: CASNRSPGLLGETQYF
V gene: TRBV27; clone size: few; D gene: NA; J gene: TRBJ2-3; CDR3 DNA: TGTGCCAGCAGTTTCGGCAGGTGGGCTCGGGATACGCAGTATTTT; CDR3 protein: CASSFGRWARDTQYF
V gene: TRBV6-1; clone size: NA; D gene: NA; J gene: TRBJ1-1; CDR3 DNA: TGTGCCAGCAGTGAAGCTTACAGGGTAGCGAACACTGAAGCTTTCTTT; CDR3 protein: CASSEAYRVANTEAFF
V gene: TRBV10-3; clone size: NA; D gene: TRBD2; J gene: TRBJ2-4; CDR3 DNA: TGTGCCACCAAGACTAGCGGGAGGGCCACGGACATTCAGTACTTC; CDR3 protein: CATKTSGRATDIQYF
V gene: TRBV20-1; clone size: NA; D gene: TRBD1; J gene: TRBJ1-5; CDR3 DNA: TGCAGTGCTAGAGCTACAGGGGGCAATCGGCCCCAGCATTTT; CDR3 protein: CSARATGGNRPQHF
V gene: TRBV4-1; clone size: NA; D gene: NA; J gene: TRBJ1-1; CDR3 DNA: TGCGCCAGCAGCCACAACAGGGAAAACACTGAAGCTTTCTTT; CDR3 protein: CASSHNRENTEAFF
V gene: TRBV11-2; clone size: many; D gene: TRBD2; J gene: TRBJ2-1; CDR3 DNA: TGTGCCAGCAGCTCCCGAACCCTAGCGGGGGAGATTTACAATGAGCAGTTCTTC; CDR3 protein: CASSSRTLAGEIYNEQFF
V gene: TRBV12-3/TRBV12-4; clone size: many; D gene: NA; J gene: TRBJ1-2; CDR3 DNA: TGTGCCAGCAGGTCCCACAACAGGGAGGGCTACACCTTC; CDR3 protein: CASRSHNREGYTF
V gene: TRBV20-1; clone size: NA; D gene: NA; J gene: TRBJ1-1; CDR3 DNA: TGCAGTGCTCCCGGCAGAGGCGGTTACACTGAAGCTTTCTTT; CDR3 protein: CSAPGRGGYTEAFF
V gene: TRBV5-1; clone size: once; D gene: NA; J gene: TRBJ2-4; CDR3 DNA: TGCGCCAGCAGCGAGGGACGGCCCATAGCCAAAAACATTCAGTACTTC; CDR3 protein: CASSEGRPIAKNIQYF
V gene: TRBV7-6; clone size: NA; D gene: TRBD1; J gene: TRBJ2-7; CDR3 DNA: TGTGCCAGCAGCTTAGTAAAAGGGGGCGGGTACGAGCAGTACTTC; CDR3 protein: CASSLVKGGGYEQYF
V gene: TRBV28; clone size: NA; D gene: TRBD2; J gene: TRBJ2-4; CDR3 DNA: TGTGCCAGCAGCCCAGCGGGGGGGGGCCAAAACATTCAGTACTTC; CDR3 protein: CASSPAGGGQNIQYF
V gene: TRBV2; clone size: NA; D gene: NA; J gene: TRBJ2-7; CDR3 DNA: TGTGCCAGCAGTGAACTGGCCGATGGACAGTCCTACGAGCAGTACTTC; CDR3 protein: CASSELADGQSYEQYF
V gene: TRBV20-1; clone size: NA; D gene: NA; J gene: TRBJ1-2; CDR3 DNA: TGCAGTGCTAGCGGGAAGAGGGGAGGTGGCTACACCTTC; CDR3 protein: CSASGKRGGGYTF
V gene: TRBV2; clone size: NA; D gene: NA; J gene: TRBJ1-1; CDR3 DNA: TGTGCCAGCAGTGAATTAGGCTCGGGTGGGGGCACTGAAGCTTTCTTT; CDR3 protein: CASSELGSGGGTEAFF
V gene: TRBV28; clone size: NA; D gene: NA; J gene: TRBJ2-1; CDR3 DNA: TGTGCCAGCAGTTTGATCTATGAGCAGTTCTTC; CDR3 protein: CASSLIYEQFF
V gene: TRBV4-1; clone size: few; D gene: TRBD2; J gene: TRBJ2-7; CDR3 DNA: TGCGCCAGCAGCCAAGATTTCAGGACTAGCGGGACCGAGCAGTACTTC; CDR3 protein: CASSQDFRTSGTEQYF
V gene: TRBV6-6; clone size: NA; D gene: TRBD2; J gene: TRBJ2-4; CDR3 DNA: TGTGCCAGCAGTTACGGAGCGGGAGGGCCCGGCATTCAGTACTTC; CDR3 protein: CASSYGAGGPGIQYF
V gene: TRBV7-2; clone size: NA; D gene: NA; J gene: TRBJ2-7; CDR3 DNA: TGTGCCAGCAGCTTAGAGCGACTTCGGGCAGACTACGAGCAGTACTTC; CDR3 protein: CASSLERLRADYEQYF
V gene: TRBV5-1; clone size: NA; D gene: TRBD1; J gene: TRBJ1-1; CDR3 DNA: TGCGCCAGCAGCTCAGAGAAGGGGGCCCGAAACACTGAAGCTTTCTTT; CDR3 protein: CASSSEKGARNTEAFF
V gene: TRBV29-1; clone size: few; D gene: NA; J gene: TRBJ2-2; CDR3 DNA: TGCAGCGTTGTGGGGCGAGGGAACACCGGGGAGCTGTTTTTT; CDR3 protein: CSVVGRGNTGELFF
V gene: TRBV5-6; clone size: few; D gene: NA; J gene: TRBJ2-1; CDR3 DNA: TGTGCCAGCACCAGAAGGGAACTACAGTCCCATGAGCAGTTCTTC; CDR3 protein: CASTRRELQSHEQFF
V gene: TRBV5-1; clone size: NA; D gene: NA; J gene: TRBJ2-7; CDR3 DNA: TGCGCCAGCAGCTTGGATACTAGCAACGAGCAGTACTTC; CDR3 protein: CASSLDTSNEQYF
V gene: TRBV5-1; clone size: few; D gene: TRBD1; J gene: TRBJ1-2; CDR3 DNA: TGCGCCAGCAGCCCCGGGACAGGGTGGAATCGTGGCTACACCTTC; CDR3 protein: CASSPGTGWNRGYTF
V gene: TRBV7-2; clone size: NA; D gene: NA; J gene: TRBJ2-1; CDR3 DNA: TGTGCCAGCAGCTTACTAGGTGAACTCGTTTCCAATGAGCAGTTCTTC; CDR3 protein: CASSLLGELVSNEQFF
V gene: TRBV14; clone size: few; D gene: TRBD2; J gene: TRBJ2-1; CDR3 DNA: TGTGCCAGCAGCCAAGGATTTCCGGGACTAAGGGATCGGCAGTTCTTC; CDR3 protein: CASSQGFPGLRDRQFF
V gene: TRBV7-9; clone size: NA; D gene: TRBD1; J gene: TRBJ1-4; CDR3 DNA: TGTGCCAGCAGCGTACAGGGGGCCTTAATAGAAAAACTGTTTTTT; CDR3 protein: CASSVQGALIEKLFF
V gene: TRBV20-1; clone size: few; D gene: TRBD2; J gene: TRBJ2-1; CDR3 DNA: TGCAGTGCTAGAGGAAGCGGGACTAGCCTTAGGAATGAGCAGTTCTTC; CDR3 protein: CSARGSGTSLRNEQFF
V gene: TRBV25-1; clone size: NA; D gene: NA; J gene: TRBJ2-7; CDR3 DNA: TGTGCCAGCAGTGGGAAACCGGGACTCCAAACCCCCCCCGGGGCTTTCGAGCAGTACTTC; CDR3 protein: CASSGKPGLQTPPGAFEQYF
V gene: TRBV28; clone size: NA; D gene: NA; J gene: TRBJ2-4; CDR3 DNA: TGTGCCAGCAGCCGGACACTAGCCAAAAACATTCAGTACTTC; CDR3 protein: CASSRTLAKNIQYF
V gene: TRBV4-1; clone size: NA; D gene: NA; J gene: TRBJ2-1; CDR3 DNA: TGCGCCAGCAGCCACCGAAGCGGTTCTACCTCCTACAATGAGCAGTTCTTC; CDR3 protein: CASSHRSGSTSYNEQFF
V gene: TRBV6-5; clone size: many; D gene: NA; J gene: TRBJ2-1; CDR3 DNA: TGTGCCAGCAGTTATGGCCGAACGCAGTTCTTC; CDR3 protein: CASSYGRTQFF
V gene: TRBV20-1; clone size: few; D gene: NA; J gene: TRBJ1-2; CDR3 DNA: TGCAGTGTCAGGTCGGGAAACTATGGCTACACCTTC; CDR3 protein: CSVRSGNYGYTF
V gene: TRBV28; clone size: NA; D gene: NA; J gene: TRBJ2-5; CDR3 DNA: TGTGCCAGCAGATACTTCGGGCACCAAGAGACCCAGTACTTC; CDR3 protein: CASRYFGHQETQYF
V gene: TRBV3-1; clone size: NA; D gene: NA; J gene: TRBJ1-1; CDR3 DNA: TGTGCCAGCAGCCAAGAGCTCAGGAACACTGAAGCTTTCTTT; CDR3 protein: CASSQELRNTEAFF
V gene: TRBV9; clone size: NA; D gene: NA; J gene: TRBJ2-1; CDR3 DNA: TGTGCCAGCAGCGTAGTCCCCAGACGTCGGGGCTCCTACAATGAGCAGTTCTTC; CDR3 protein: CASSVVPRRRGSYNEQFF
V gene: TRBV6-6; clone size: many; D gene: NA; J gene: TRBJ2-5; CDR3 DNA: TGTGCCAGCAGTTACGGCCCAGCGGAGACCCAGTACTTC; CDR3 protein: CASSYGPAETQYF
V gene: TRBV24-1; clone size: many; D gene: NA; J gene: TRBJ2-3; CDR3 DNA: TGTGCCACCAGTGATTTACAGGGCACAGATACGCAGTATTTT; CDR3 protein: CATSDLQGTDTQYF
V gene: TRBV24-1; clone size: few; D gene: NA; J gene: TRBJ1-5; CDR3 DNA: TGTGCCACCAGTGACTGCTGGGACGGAGCGGATCAGCCCCAGCATTTT; CDR3 protein: CATSDCWDGADQPQHF
V gene: TRBV7-2; clone size: NA; D gene: TRBD2; J gene: TRBJ2-7; CDR3 DNA: TGTGCCAGCAGCTTAGCTTTAAGCGGGGGGACCGCAGGCGAGCAGTACTTC; CDR3 protein: CASSLALSGGTAGEQYF